Following are 17 T cell receptor beta chains from one sample sequenced in a study of T cell responses to AZD1222 COVID-19 vaccine. Using immunoSEQ multiplex PCR, the repertoire was profiled, and TCRdb retains in-frame clones only, with some absent. The table includes 180,000 or so clones, around 90% detected once. The sample was peripheral blood, taken 28 days after the second AZD1222 dose. These TCRs come from an adult who received the AZD1222 COVID-19 vaccine.

This chain's CDR3 is CASSFGGGFQETQYF. The CDR3 bases are TGTGCCAGCAGCTTCGGCGGGGGGTTTCAAGAGACCCAGTACTTC. J is TRBJ2-5 and V is TRBV5-5; 8 positions match TRBD2. The CDR3 spans 15 residues. From germline, CDR1 is SGHKS and CDR2 YYEKEE (reference sequence). V was pared by 2 bases and J by 2 bases, with 5 bases of the junction left unmatched. Full variable domain (rest looked up from reference TRBV5-5 and TRBJ2-5): DAGVTQSPTHLIKTRGQQVTLRCSPISGHKSVSWYQQVLGQGPQFIFQYYEKEERGRGNFPDRFSARQFPNYSSELNVNALLLGDSALYLCASSFGGGFQETQYFGPGTRLLVL.

The V gene is TRBV7-9, the J gene TRBJ2-5; unclear D gene. CDR1 is SEHNR and CDR2 is FQNEAQ in the germline V gene (reference sequence). Trimming removed 5 bases at V and 3 bases at J, with 4 bases between. The CDR3 has 11 amino acids. Written as DNA, the CDR3 is TGTGCCAGCAGCCGGGAAGAGACCCAGTACTTC. It is translated as CASSREETQYF. The whole variable domain, filled in from reference TRBV7-9 and TRBJ2-5, reads DTGVSQNPRHKITKRGQNVTFRCDPISEHNRLYWYRQTLGQGPEFLTYFQNEAQLEKSRLLSDRFSAERPKGSFSTLEIQRTEQGDSAMYLCASSREETQYFGPGTRLLVL.

The V call is TRBV4-3, the J call TRBJ2-1; D is unresolved. The CDR3 consists of 13 residues. The V end was cut by 0 bases, the J end by 4 bases, with 4 bases between. CDR1 and CDR2 (germline): LGHNA, YSLEER. The CDR3 coding sequence is TGCGCCAGCAGCCAAGACGGATACAATGAGCAGTTCTTC. Residues: CASSQDGYNEQFF.

V gene TRBV7-5 combines with J gene TRBJ1-4; the listed D gene, TRBD1, was not tested against the DNA. TRBV7-5 constitutes a pseudogene. The CDR3 spans 14 residues. For the CDR3, the DNA is TGTGCCAGAAGCTTTCGACAGGGTGATGAAAAACTGTTTTTT. Protein: CARSFRQGDEKLFF.

This clone was counted once. CDR3 DNA sequence: TGTGCCAGTAGTAGGCAGGGGAGGAACACCGGGGAGCTGTTTTTT. As protein: CASSRQGRNTGELFF. The V and J genes are TRBV19 and TRBJ2-2; TRBD1 is a possible D gene (6 bases). The CDR3 runs to 15 residues. V lost 4 bases, J lost 1 base, and 10 bases lay in between. Germline V gives CDR1 LNHDA, CDR2 SQIVND (reference sequence).

The chain is built from TRBV20-1 and TRBJ2-7; D not resolved. Trimming cost V 4 bases and J 6 bases, with 7 bases left between them. There are 10 residues in the CDR3. The V gene's germline CDR1 is DFQATT and CDR2 SNEGSKA (reference sequence). The CDR3 nucleotides are TGCAGTGCTATGGTAGGCGAGCAGTACTTC. Translation: CSAMVGEQYF.

The chain joins TRBV7-3 to TRBJ2-3, with unresolved D. V was shortened by 2 bases and J by 3 bases, with 9 bases between the two germline ends. The CDR3 is 14 amino acids. Germline loops: CDR1 SGHTA, CDR2 FQGTGA. CDR3 in DNA: TGTGCCAGCAGCTTAGGTAGTGGGACAGATACGCAGTATTTT. It encodes CASSLGSGTDTQYF.

In nucleotides, the CDR3 is TGCGCCAGCAGCTTCAACGGCCTCTCTGGAAACACCATATATTTT. It is translated as CASSFNGLSGNTIYF. The chain employs TRBV5-1 and TRBJ1-3; D not resolved. Trimming shortened V by 2 bases and J by 0 bases, and 9 bases separated the two germline ends. The CDR3 has 15 residues. CDR1 is SGHRS and CDR2 is YFSETQ in the germline V gene.

This clone has just one count. The chain combines TRBV18 with TRBJ1-2; 7 bases are a match to TRBD1. Germline values: CDR1 KGHSH, CDR2 LQKENI. The ends lost 2 bases at V and 6 bases at J; junction bases unmatched: 6. The CDR3 runs 14 residues. The CDR3 loop is CASSPNAGTDGYTF. CDR3 in DNA: TGTGCCAGCTCACCAAACGCCGGGACAGATGGCTACACCTTC. The complete variable domain, with remaining parts taken from reference TRBV18 and TRBJ1-2, reads NAGVMQNPRHLVRRRGQEARLRCSPMKGHSHVYWYRQLPEEGLKFMVYLQKENIIDESGMPKERFSAEFPKEGPSILRIQQVVRGDSAAYFCASSPNAGTDGYTFGSGTRLTVV.

This chain connects TRBV9 to TRBJ2-1; D is ambiguous. The length of the CDR3 is 17 residues. The V gene lost 4 bases and the J gene lost 0 bases, with 17 bases spanning the gap. Germline CDR1 SGDLS, CDR2 YYNGEE. The DNA for the CDR3 is TGTGCCAGCAGCCCCCTTACAGCAGCCCGCTCCTACAATGAGCAGTTCTTC. This encodes CASSPLTAARSYNEQFF.

V usage is TRBV27 and J usage is TRBJ1-2; 7 bases are a match to TRBD1. Trimming removed 7 bases from V and 3 bases from J; junction bases left unmatched: 8. CDR3 length equals 14 residues. Germline assignment: CDR1 MNHEY and CDR2 SMNVEV (reference sequence). The CDR3 here is CASKLGGEDYGYTF. Written as DNA, the CDR3 is TGTGCCAGCAAATTAGGGGGCGAGGACTATGGCTACACCTTC.

The gene calls are TRBV23-1 and TRBJ1-3; the D gene is possibly TRBD1 (5 bases). TRBV23-1 is identified as an open reading frame with a role that is uncertain. The CDR3 covers 17 residues. The ends were cut back, 6 bases at V and 0 bases at J, with 18 bases in the middle. The CDR3 reads CASSPSGVVNSGNTIYF. The CDR3 nucleotides are TGCGCCAGCAGCCCCTCGGGGGTAGTTAACTCTGGAAACACCATATATTTT.

The rearrangement links TRBV20-1 to TRBJ2-7; 8 nucleotides agree with TRBD2. This CDR3 is built from 13 residues. Germline-derived CDR1 and CDR2 are DFQATT and SNEGSKA (reference sequence). J gave up 6 bases and V 3 bases, and 7 bases lay outside the gene matches. CDR3 bases: TGCAGTGCTAGTAATAGCGGGACCTCCGAGCAGTACTTC. Encoded protein: CSASNSGTSEQYF.

Here the CDR3 DNA reads TGTGCCAGCAGTTGGGACCGAAATTCACCCCTCCACTTT. Translation: CASSWDRNSPLHF. V gene TRBV6-2 or TRBV6-3 combines with J gene TRBJ1-6; TRBD1 might be the D (5 bases). Germline lookup yields CDR1 MNHEY and CDR2 SVGEGT. The CDR3 totals 13 residues. V was pared by 4 bases and J by 7 bases, with 8 bases between.

The chain combines TRBV27 with TRBJ1-2; D ambiguous. The CDR3 has 13 amino acids. CDR1 and CDR2 (germline): MNHEY, SMNVEV (reference sequence). The V and J ends lost 4 bases and 7 bases respectively, with 13 bases between them. CDR3 protein: CASSSVPRGGYTF. DNA of the CDR3: TGTGCCAGCAGTTCGGTCCCGAGAGGTGGCTACACCTTC.

The chain is built from TRBV10-3 and TRBJ1-5, with TRBD1 matching 8 bases. V shed 6 bases and J 5 bases; nucleotides not matched to a gene: 6. CDR1 and CDR2 (germline): ENHRY, SYGVKD. The length of the CDR3 is 14 residues. CDR3 region: CAIRGQVGDQPQHF. CDR3 sequence (DNA): TGTGCCATCAGGGGACAGGTCGGGGATCAGCCCCAGCATTTT.

The V call is TRBV5-8, the J call TRBJ2-1; D unresolved. Germline-derived CDR1 and CDR2 are SGHTS and YDEGEE. Trimming pared 4 bases from V and 8 bases from J, leaving 7 bases between. The CDR3 is 11 residues long. CDR3 DNA: TGTGCCAGCAGCCCCCGTCATGAGCAGTTCTTC. Its translation is CASSPRHEQFF.